This TCR beta chain was profiled in a study of PD-L1 blockade in urothelial cancer. Germline trimming cut 4 bases from V and 4 bases from J; bases unmatched to any gene: 0. The CDR3 runs 14 residues. Germline-derived CDR1 and CDR2 are MDHEN and SYDVKM. The sample's time point: peripheral blood 6 weeks after treatment start. Some clones are missing from TCRdb's copy, which holds only in-frame ones; the method was immunoSEQ multiplex PCR. This sample has 46,000 or so clones, with 86% found just once. This clonotype originated in a man aged 60-69 years with urothelial cancer. Sequences were derived from PBMCs, sampled around atezolizumab (anti-PD-L1) treatment. J is TRBJ1-4 and V is TRBV28; 10 nucleotides align to TRBD1. The DNA for the CDR3 is TGTGCCAGCAGTTGGGACAGGGGTAATGAAAAACTGTTTTTT. Amino acid sequence: CASSWDRGNEKLFF.